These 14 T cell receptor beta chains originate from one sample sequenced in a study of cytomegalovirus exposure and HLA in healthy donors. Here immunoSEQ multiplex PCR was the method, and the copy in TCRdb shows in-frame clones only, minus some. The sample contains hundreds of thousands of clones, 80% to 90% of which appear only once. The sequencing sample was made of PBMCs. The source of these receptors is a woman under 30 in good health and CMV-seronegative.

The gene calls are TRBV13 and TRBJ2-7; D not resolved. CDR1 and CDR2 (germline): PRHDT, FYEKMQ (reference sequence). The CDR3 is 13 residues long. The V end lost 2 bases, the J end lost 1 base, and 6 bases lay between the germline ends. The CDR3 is CASSLRSSYEQYF. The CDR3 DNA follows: TGTGCCAGCAGCTTAAGGAGTTCCTACGAGCAGTACTTC.

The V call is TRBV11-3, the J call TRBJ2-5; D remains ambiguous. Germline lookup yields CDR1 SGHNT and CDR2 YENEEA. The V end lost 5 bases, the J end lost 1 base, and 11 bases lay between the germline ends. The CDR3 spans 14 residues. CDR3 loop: CASSPMHSQETQYF. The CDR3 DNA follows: TGTGCCAGCAGCCCTATGCACAGCCAAGAGACCCAGTACTTC.

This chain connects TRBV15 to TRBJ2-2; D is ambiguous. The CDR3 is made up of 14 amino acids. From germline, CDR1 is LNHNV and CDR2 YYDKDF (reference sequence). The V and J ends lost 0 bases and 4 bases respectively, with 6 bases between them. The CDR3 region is CATSRDFGTGELFF. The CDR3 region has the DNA TGTGCCACCAGCAGAGATTTCGGCACCGGGGAGCTGTTTTTT.

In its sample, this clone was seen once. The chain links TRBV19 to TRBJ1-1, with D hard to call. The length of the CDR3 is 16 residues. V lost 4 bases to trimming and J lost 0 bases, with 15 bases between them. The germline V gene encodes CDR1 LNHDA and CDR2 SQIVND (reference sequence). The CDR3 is CASSTRQVGMNTEAFF. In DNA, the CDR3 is TGTGCCAGTAGTACTCGTCAGGTCGGGATGAACACTGAAGCTTTCTTT.

CDR3 loop: CACTRGIYNEQFF. In DNA form, the CDR3 reads TGTGCCTGCACCAGGGGCATCTACAATGAGCAGTTCTTC. The chain combines TRBV2 with TRBJ2-1, with a possible D match to TRBD1 (6 bases). The CDR3 extends over 13 amino acids. Germline CDR1 SNHLY, CDR2 FYNNEI. Trimming took off 11 bases at V and 3 bases at J, with 14 bases between the two ends.

In DNA form, the CDR3 reads TGTGCCAGCAGACCAAAGCGGGAGGGCCGGAATGAGCAGTTCTTC. Protein sequence: CASRPKREGRNEQFF. The V and J genes are TRBV27 and TRBJ2-1; 10 bases are shared with TRBD2. CDR1 and CDR2 (germline): MNHEY, SMNVEV (reference sequence). Trimming cost V 6 bases and J 7 bases; bases outside gene matches: 9. The CDR3 has 15 amino acids.

CDR3: CASSRGGLAGVGYEQYF. Here the CDR3 DNA reads TGCGCCAGCAGCCGGGGGGGACTAGCGGGAGTCGGGTACGAGCAGTACTTC. The chain couples TRBV4-1 to TRBJ2-7, with 14 bases aligning to TRBD2. From germline, CDR1 is MGHRA and CDR2 YSYEKL. The CDR3 totals 17 residues. V lost 4 bases, J lost 4 bases, and 9 bases stayed unmatched.

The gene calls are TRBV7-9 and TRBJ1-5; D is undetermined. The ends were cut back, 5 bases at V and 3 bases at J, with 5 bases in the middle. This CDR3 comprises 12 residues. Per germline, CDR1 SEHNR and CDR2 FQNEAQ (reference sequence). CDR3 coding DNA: TGTGCCAGCAGCGGAGACAATCAGCCCCAGCATTTT. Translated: CASSGDNQPQHF. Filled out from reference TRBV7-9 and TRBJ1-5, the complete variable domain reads DTGVSQNPRHKITKRGQNVTFRCDPISEHNRLYWYRQTLGQGPEFLTYFQNEAQLEKSRLLSDRFSAERPKGSFSTLEIQRTEQGDSAMYLCASSGDNQPQHFGDGTRLSIL.

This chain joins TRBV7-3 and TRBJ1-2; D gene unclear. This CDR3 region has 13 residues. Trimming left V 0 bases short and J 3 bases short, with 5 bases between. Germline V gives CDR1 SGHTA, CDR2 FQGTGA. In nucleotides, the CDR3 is TGTGCCAGCAGCTTAACAGCGGACTATGGCTACACCTTC. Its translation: CASSLTADYGYTF.

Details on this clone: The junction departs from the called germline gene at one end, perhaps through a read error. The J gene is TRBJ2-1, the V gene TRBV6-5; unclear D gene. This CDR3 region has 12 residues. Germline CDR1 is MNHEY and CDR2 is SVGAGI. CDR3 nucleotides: TGTGCCAGCAGTTACTCCGACAATGAGCAGTTCTTC. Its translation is CASSYSDNEQFF.

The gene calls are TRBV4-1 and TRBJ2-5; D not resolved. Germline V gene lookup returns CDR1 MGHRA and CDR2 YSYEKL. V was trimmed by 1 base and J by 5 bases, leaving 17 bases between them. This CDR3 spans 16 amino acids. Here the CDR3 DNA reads TGCGCCAGCAGCCAAGTCGACGTCCGTCCGGAGGAGACCCAGTACTTC. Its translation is CASSQVDVRPEETQYF.

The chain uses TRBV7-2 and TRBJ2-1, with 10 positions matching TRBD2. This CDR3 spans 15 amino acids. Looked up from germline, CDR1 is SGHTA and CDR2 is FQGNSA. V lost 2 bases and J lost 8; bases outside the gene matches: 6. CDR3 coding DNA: TGTGCCAGCAGCTTATCTAGCGGGAGTTATGATGAGCAGTTCTTC. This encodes CASSLSSGSYDEQFF.

CDR3 sequence reads: CASSRQGIRNTEAFF. As DNA, the CDR3 is TGTGCCAGCAGTAGACAGGGAATTAGGAACACTGAAGCTTTCTTT. The chain uses TRBV2 and TRBJ1-1, with TRBD1 matching over 7 bases. Trimming took 5 bases from V and 1 from J; bases not matched to a gene: 7. The germline CDR1 and CDR2 sequences are SNHLY and FYNNEI. This CDR3 is built from 15 residues.

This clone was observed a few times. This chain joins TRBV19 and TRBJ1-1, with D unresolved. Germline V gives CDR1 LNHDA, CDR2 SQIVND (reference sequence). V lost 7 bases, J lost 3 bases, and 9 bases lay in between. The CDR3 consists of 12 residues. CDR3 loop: CASIAGYTEAFF. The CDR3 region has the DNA TGTGCCAGTATAGCGGGTTACACTGAAGCTTTCTTT.